Sequencing of this TCR beta chain was carried out in a study of OX40 agonist ivuxolimab in advanced cancers. The study, taken as a whole, reports: Those patients achieving a partial response at 0.1-3.0 mg/kg showed among the lowest clonal expansion. On average, CD8+ T cells had more expanded clones than CD4+.

Details on this clone: Its antigen is not known.

Germline-derived CDR1 and CDR2 are LNHDA and SQIVND (reference sequence). The CDR3 contains 13 residues. Trimming cost V 3 bases and J 16 bases, with 19 bases left between them. Systemic immunosuppression or autoimmune disease history was grounds to exclude patients. TCRdb keeps only in-frame clones here, not all; method: immunoSEQ multiplex PCR. The sample shows under 50,000 clones, almost 90% of them seen only once. Sequences were derived from CD4+ or CD8+ T cells sorted from blood, sampled in a trial of the OX40 agonist ivuxolimab. The TCR was taken from an adult with an advanced solid tumor such as melanoma, head and neck, liver or kidney cancer. This chain links TRBV19 with TRBJ1-3; D perhaps matches TRBD1 (6 bases). The CDR3 nucleotides are TGTGCCAGTAGTATCGGCCAGGGGTTCAACTGGTATTTT. This gives the protein CASSIGQGFNWYF.